The text below deals with one TCR beta chain. No cognate antigen has been identified for it. Qualities for individual bases were not recorded, and no much larger clone is one base off. The data stem from a study of shared clonotypes between healthy human individuals (TCRdb year 2020). Looking at the study overall: The cohort comprised a couple of women and three men aged 18 to 49 years. To estimate repertoire size and how much clonotypes are shared between individuals, the study performed deep sequencing of blood TCR repertoires from about five healthy adults. For each donor, three plates each were used for CD4 naive and CD4 memory, two plates were used for CD8 naive, and one plate was used for CD8 memory. Libraries were prepared and TCR repertoires were sequenced by different laboratories using diverse techniques, in order to increase sequencing depth and limit assay-specific biases. Per donor, leukapheresis produced somewhere between about 0.8 and 9.5 billion PBMCs.

Healthy HIV-negative adults with no recently reported acute infections or vaccinations were included as donors. Only Caucasian adults living in Nashville, Tennessee, USA were represented among the donors. CD4+ T cells were enriched through magnetic negative selection, after which naive cells were positively selected on CD45RA and the remaining negative fraction served as the memory subset. Blood was collected by leukapheresis, and PBMCs were isolated by Ficoll-Histopaque density gradient centrifugation and then cryopreserved in liquid nitrogen vapor phase. Analytical flow cytometry was used to check the purity and quantity of every magnetically sorted T cell population. Each sorted fraction had its genomic DNA isolated and then quantified by UV absorbance on a Nanodrop 2000c. What the study reported, not specific to this receptor: Even with the large sequencing depth, rarefaction of the sorted-subset datasets indicated that sequencing was incomplete. Naive subsets generally had larger estimated clonotype richness than memory subsets did. The genetic and exposure-history diversity represented was limited by the small number of donors. Sampling was restricted to blood, and TCR repertoires in tissues likely differ from the TCR repertoires found in blood. About 5% of naive CD4, 3.5% of naive CD8, roughly 2.5% of memory CD4, and about 0.4% of memory CD8 clonotypes were shared across several donors. Pairwise subsampling led to the expectation that sequencing depth would affect the degree of clonotype sharing among donors. Compared with non-shared clonotypes, the clonotypes found in all four sorted-subset donors had higher generation probabilities.

The CDR3 covers 14 residues, taking in both the cysteine and the phenylalanine. Solely the CDR3 DNA is kept, with 42 bases framed from the first base. The germline V gene encodes CDR1 SGHVS and CDR2 FQNEAQ. V is reduced by 1 base and J by 5 bases, leaving a spacing of 11 bases between them. Using the deep immunoSEQ assay, TCR CDR3 regions were amplified from genomic DNA by multiplex PCR. For each cell subset, the extracted genomic DNA was distributed evenly across all wells of several immunoSEQ 96-well plates, and each plate served as one replicate. For sorted subsets, roughly 200 ng of genomic DNA, equivalent to some 33,000 T cell genomes, went into each replicate PCR. Purified libraries were measured with a Qubit 3.0 fluorometer, size-checked on a Bioanalyzer 2100, and measured again with the KAPA Library Quantification kit. A separate single-read 150-cycle Illumina NextSeq 550 flow cell was used to sequence each immunoSEQ 96-well plate. The paper's processing steps were these. Because the immunoSEQ output included only junctional sequences and no quality scores, the filtering could not be the same as the filtering used for full-length reads. To assign V/J genes and CDR3, sequences were annotated against IMGT germline references using PyIR, a Python wrapper for IgBLAST v1.9. Reads were removed for weak V/J assignments (E-value above 1e-6), missing CDR3, stop codons, out-of-frame junctions, or ambiguous translated residues. A V3J clonotype was defined by an identical inferred V gene, J gene, and CDR3 amino acid sequence. To compute the percentage overlap between repertoires, the number of shared unique clonotypes was divided by the size of the smaller repertoire. Repertoire richness was assessed with RTK rarefaction, the Chao1 estimator, and Recon v2.1 estimates of unobserved clonotypes. For all TCRbeta clonotypes obtained by the gDNA method from four donors, generation probabilities were computed with OLGA. TCRdb's version of the immuneACCESS table is confined to in-frame rearrangements and falls short of the full clone set. An unresolved V gene accounts for under half of the shortfall where checked; the remainder is of unknown origin. The DNA was the basis for D and trimming; V, J and clone size are from that table. In all, the sample holds some 2,400,000 clones, and 95% of those were seen once. The top ten hold 0.13% of the sample.

The sequence is built from TRBV7-8 and TRBJ1-2; the best D guess is TRBD1, with 6 bases matching. The sample was naive CD4+ T cells sorted from blood. The intended sense of this specimen's cell subset or site label: CD45RA+ positively selected. This clonotype was sampled from a man in his late teens or twenties in good health. The CDR3 region has the sequence CASSLEGGSYGYTF. The DNA sequence follows: TGTGCCAGCAGCTTAGAGGGGGGGAGTTATGGCTACACCTTC.